Listed below are T cell receptor beta chains from one sample, sequenced in a study of early T cells in non-severe SARS-CoV-2 infection. Via MiXCR, TCRdb re-called the 5' RACE reads, giving one row per CDR3 protein. The table includes 46,000 or so distinct CDR3 sequences, around 14% detected once. What was sequenced was whole blood. The origin of the receptors is an adult who was a healthcare worker with PCR-confirmed SARS-CoV-2 infection or an uninfected control (not recorded which). The conserved cysteine and the conserved F or W are not part of the CDR3 here.

v_call: TRBV20-1; j_call: TRBJ2-7; cdr3_aa: SARGGSYEQY
v_call: TRBV10-1; j_call: TRBJ2-5; cdr3_aa: ASSSSGSPQETQY
v_call: TRBV4-1; j_call: TRBJ2-1; cdr3_aa: ASSQGTGINEQF
v_call: TRBV7-9; j_call: TRBJ2-2; cdr3_aa: ASSQTPGELF
v_call: TRBV5-1; j_call: TRBJ1-1; cdr3_aa: ASSLTTGMNTEAF
v_call: TRBV7-3; j_call: TRBJ2-2; cdr3_aa: ASSPDSYNTGELF
v_call: TRBV11-2; j_call: TRBJ2-5; cdr3_aa: ASSLGAGSRETQY
v_call: TRBV7-8; j_call: TRBJ2-3; cdr3_aa: ASSLRTSGGLDTQY
v_call: TRBV7-9; j_call: TRBJ1-6; cdr3_aa: ASSVAQGRAYNSPLH
v_call: TRBV6-5; j_call: TRBJ2-7; cdr3_aa: ASRSTSRRDYYEQY
v_call: TRBV9; j_call: TRBJ1-2; cdr3_aa: ASSSGGSNYGYT
v_call: TRBV2; j_call: TRBJ2-1; cdr3_aa: ASSEVAAINEQF
v_call: TRBV28; j_call: TRBJ1-2; cdr3_aa: ASSLAGNYGYT
v_call: TRBV28; j_call: TRBJ2-3; cdr3_aa: ASSLERGRDTQY